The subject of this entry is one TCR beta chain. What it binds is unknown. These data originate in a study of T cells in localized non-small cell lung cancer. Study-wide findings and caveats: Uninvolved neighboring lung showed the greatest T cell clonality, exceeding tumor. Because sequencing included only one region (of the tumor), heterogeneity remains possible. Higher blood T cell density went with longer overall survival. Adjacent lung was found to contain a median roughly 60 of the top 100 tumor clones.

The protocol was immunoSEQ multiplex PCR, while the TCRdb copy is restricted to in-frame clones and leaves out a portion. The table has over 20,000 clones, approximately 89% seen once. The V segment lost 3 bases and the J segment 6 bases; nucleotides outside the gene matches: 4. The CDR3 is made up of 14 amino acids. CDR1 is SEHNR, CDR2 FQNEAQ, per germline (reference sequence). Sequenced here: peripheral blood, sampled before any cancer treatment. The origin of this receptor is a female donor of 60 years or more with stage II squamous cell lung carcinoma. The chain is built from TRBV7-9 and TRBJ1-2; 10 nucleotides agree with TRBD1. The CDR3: CASSLEGQGNGYTF. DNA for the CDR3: TGTGCCAGCAGCTTGGAGGGACAGGGGAATGGCTACACCTTC.